The rows below give T cell receptor beta chains drawn from one sample of a study of blood T cells in healthy people across ages. From the 5' RACE reads, TCRdb called clonotypes with MiXCR, one entry per CDR3 protein. The sample comprises approximately 850,000 distinct CDR3 sequences, 58% of which are singletons, and approximately 21% rests with the top ten. Sequencing was done on a sample of blood. The receptors come from a man between 25 and 39 years old in good health. Each CDR3 is given with its conserved first and last residue. D genes are given only for firm matches. Clone size is not always given. Where it is, it says once, few, many or a class for expanded clones.

CASSQEGQINNEQFF | TGCGCCAGCAGCCAAGAAGGCCAGATTAACAATGAGCAGTTCTTC | TRBV4-3 | NA | TRBJ2-1 | NA
CASSLKVGGSRPYEQYF | TGCGCCAGCAGCTTGAAAGTTGGTGGGAGTAGGCCCTACGAGCAGTACTTC | TRBV5-1 | NA | TRBJ2-7 | NA
CASTTGTGYTEQYF | TGCGCCAGCACCACCGGGACAGGTTATACCGAGCAGTACTTC | TRBV5-1 | few | TRBJ2-7 | TRBD1
CASSYPTGISGNTIYF | TGTGCCAGCAGTTACCCGACAGGGATCTCTGGAAACACCATATATTTT | TRBV6-6 | NA | TRBJ1-3 | TRBD1
CASSQDRKASKNIQYF | TGTGCCAGCAGCCAAGATCGGAAGGCATCCAAAAACATTCAGTACTTC | TRBV4-2 | few | TRBJ2-4 | NA
CSATLADSYEQYF | TGCAGTGCTACTCTAGCCGATTCCTACGAGCAGTACTTC | TRBV20-1 | NA | TRBJ2-7 | NA
CATSRPSTGLGTEAFF | TGTGCCACCAGCAGACCCTCGACAGGGTTGGGCACTGAAGCTTTCTTT | TRBV15 | NA | TRBJ1-1 | TRBD1
CATGVNRGAFF | TGTGCCACCGGGGTAAACCGGGGAGCTTTCTTT | TRBV28 | NA | TRBJ1-1 | NA
CASSIVPGPTDEAFF | TGTGCCAGTAGTATAGTGCCGGGGCCGACCGATGAAGCTTTCTTT | TRBV19 | NA | TRBJ1-1 | NA
CASREGGINNEQFF | TGCGCCAGCAGGGAGGGAGGGATTAACAATGAGCAGTTCTTC | TRBV5-1 | NA | TRBJ2-1 | TRBD2
CASSLGAGGSGEQYF | TGTGCCAGCAGTTTAGGGGCAGGGGGTTCTGGCGAGCAGTACTTC | TRBV28 | NA | TRBJ2-7 | TRBD1
CASSEVLDTNEQFF | TGTGCCAGCAGTGAAGTACTAGATACCAATGAGCAGTTCTTC | TRBV6-1 | few | TRBJ2-1 | NA
CASSLETSTDTQYF | TGCGCCAGCAGCTTGGAGACTAGCACAGATACGCAGTATTTT | TRBV5-1 | few | TRBJ2-3 | NA
CATSDLSGRAGEQFF | TGTGCCACCAGTGACCTAAGCGGGAGGGCTGGCGAGCAGTTCTTC | TRBV24-1 | few | TRBJ2-1 | TRBD2
CSASISPNGLAGIQETQYF | TGCAGTGCTAGCATCTCCCCGAACGGACTAGCGGGGATTCAAGAGACCCAGTACTTC | TRBV20-1 | few | TRBJ2-5 | TRBD2
CASSQEKRDEQFF | TGTGCCAGCAGCCAAGAGAAGCGGGATGAGCAGTTCTTC | TRBV4-2 | few | TRBJ2-1 | NA
CASSLEDSGSSEQFF | TGTGCCAGCAGTTTAGAGGATAGCGGGAGCTCTGAGCAGTTCTTC | TRBV12-3/TRBV12-4 | few | TRBJ2-1 | TRBD2
CASSYYPGTSGGSYEQYF | TGTGCCAGCAGTTATTATCCCGGGACTAGCGGGGGGTCCTACGAGCAGTACTTC | TRBV6-5 | few | TRBJ2-7 | TRBD2
CASKLAGPYNEQFF | TGTGCCAGCAAGCTAGCGGGCCCATACAATGAGCAGTTCTTC | TRBV6-5 | few | TRBJ2-1 | TRBD2
CSAAGGLTDTQYF | TGCAGTGCCGCGGGGGGGCTCACAGATACGCAGTATTTT | TRBV20-1 | NA | TRBJ2-3 | TRBD2
CATEGARSNEQFF | TGTGCCACAGAGGGGGCCCGCAGCAATGAGCAGTTCTTC | TRBV6-1 | NA | TRBJ2-1 | TRBD1
CGADITQQETQYF | TGCGGTGCCGACATAACACAACAAGAGACCCAGTACTTC | TRBV20-1 | NA | TRBJ2-5 | NA
CASNDRAYGYTF | TGTGCCAGCAATGACAGGGCCTATGGCTACACCTTC | TRBV6-2/TRBV6-3 | NA | TRBJ1-2 | TRBD1
CASSQREQPILAKNIQYF | TGTGCCAGCAGCCAACGGGAACAACCCATATTAGCCAAAAACATTCAGTACTTC | TRBV7-8 | NA | TRBJ2-4 | NA